This record looks at one T cell receptor beta chain sequence and its context. The clone's antigen remains unknown. The sample holds no much larger clone one base away, and base qualities are not on file. This entry is derived from a study of blood T cell repertoires in COVID-19 (TCRdb year 2020). In the study overall: Samples from collaborators originated in the United States, Italy and Spain and spanned both the acute and convalescent phases of COVID-19. A de-identified subject ID, COVID-19 status, age in years and sex were almost always included in the sample metadata. The dataset comprised deeply sampled blood TCRbeta repertoires from subjects exposed to, actively infected with, or recovered from COVID-19. The material from the prospective study consisted of cDNA or gDNA derived from T cells, B-cell-depleted T cells, or PBMCs. Where available, HLA class I and class II types were obtained from metadata supplied by the sample provider rather than from assay-based typing. The samples were drawn from two sources: the first 160 participants of the ongoing ImmuneRACE study, and fewer than 1,500 subjects contributed by 6 global collaborators. The repertoires were released in a freely available public database meant as a resource for research on the immune response to SARS-CoV-2. Study-wide conclusions, independent of this receptor: How much clinical and demographic metadata was included differed by source and by participant, and the metadata was provided uncurated.

TCRbeta CDR3 regions were amplified from genomic DNA using the immunoSEQ Assay, a bias-controlled multiplex PCR. Under the source paper's analysis protocol: Nucleated cell counts per sample were estimated from amplification of reference gene primers within the assay. Sequence reads were collapsed and filtered to measure the absolute abundance of every unique TCRbeta CDR3 rearrangement. For each sample, productive Simpson clonality was calculated as the square root of Simpson's diversity index over productive rearrangements. The immuneACCESS repertoire file appears here via TCRdb, limited to in-frame rearrangements. These files lack a portion of the clones; in checked studies, under half of the deficit traces to unresolved V genes, and the cause of the others is not known. V and J calls and clone size come straight from that table; D and trimming were deduced from the DNA. For this sample the table gives about 40,000 clones, of which around 86% were detected only once. Of the sample, around 20% falls within the top ten clones.

The germline V gene (reference sequence) provides CDR1 MNHNY and CDR2 SVGAGI. V is clipped by 2 bases and J by 1 base, and the sequence between their germline boundaries is 6 bases long. From cysteine to phenylalanine, the CDR3 is 14 amino acids long. Only the CDR3 DNA is retained, 42 bases long and in frame from the first base. Whole blood was collected in K2EDTA tubes by collaborating institutions according to the institutions' own protocols. For TCRbeta analysis, collaborators shipped samples as frozen whole blood, isolated PBMCs, or DNA extracted from either of those sample types. Source material: peripheral blood. The TCR originated in a man aged 50 to 59 in a cohort sampled during active COVID-19. The receptor chain draws on TRBV6-6 and TRBJ1-5; no D gene call is confident. The CDR3 corresponds to CASSYGRSNQPQHF. Read as DNA, the sequence is TGTGCCAGCAGTTACGGGAGGAGCAATCAGCCCCAGCATTTT.